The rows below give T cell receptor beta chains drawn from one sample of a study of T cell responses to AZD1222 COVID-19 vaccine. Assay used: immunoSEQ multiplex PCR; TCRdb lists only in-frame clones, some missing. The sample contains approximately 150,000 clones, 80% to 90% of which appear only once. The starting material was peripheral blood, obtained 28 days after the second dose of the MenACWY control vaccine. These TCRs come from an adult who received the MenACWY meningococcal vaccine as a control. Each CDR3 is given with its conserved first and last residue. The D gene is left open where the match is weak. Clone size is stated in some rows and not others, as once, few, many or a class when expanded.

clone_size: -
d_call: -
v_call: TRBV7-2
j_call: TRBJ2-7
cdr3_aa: CASSEGGGRTHEQYF
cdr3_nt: TGTGCCAGCAGCGAAGGTGGGGGGCGCACCCACGAGCAGTACTTC

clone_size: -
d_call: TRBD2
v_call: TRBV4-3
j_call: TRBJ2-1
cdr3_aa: CASRDTSGSSSSYNEQFF
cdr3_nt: TGCGCCAGCAGGGACACTAGCGGGTCCTCTAGCTCCTACAATGAGCAGTTCTTC

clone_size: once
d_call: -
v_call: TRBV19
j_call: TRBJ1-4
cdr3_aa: CASSSPGAVNEKLFF
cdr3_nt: TGTGCCAGTAGTTCCCCGGGGGCCGTTAATGAAAAACTGTTTTTT

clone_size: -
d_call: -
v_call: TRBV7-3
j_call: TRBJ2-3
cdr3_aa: CASSSSRLAGTDTQYF
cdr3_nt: TGTGCCAGCAGTTCTTCCCGCCTAGCTGGCACAGATACGCAGTATTTT

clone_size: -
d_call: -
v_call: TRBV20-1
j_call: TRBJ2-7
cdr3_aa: CSASRPAASYEQYF
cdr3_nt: TGCAGTGCTAGTCGCCCCGCCGCCTCCTACGAGCAGTACTTC

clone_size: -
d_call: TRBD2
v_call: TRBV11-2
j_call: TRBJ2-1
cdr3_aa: CASSLDSGRASYNEQFF
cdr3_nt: TGTGCCAGCAGCTTAGACAGCGGGAGGGCCTCCTACAATGAGCAGTTCTTC

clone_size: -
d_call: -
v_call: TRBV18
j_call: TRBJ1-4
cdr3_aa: CASSPIRDREKLFF
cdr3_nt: TGTGCCAGCTCACCGATAAGGGATCGGGAAAAACTGTTTTTT

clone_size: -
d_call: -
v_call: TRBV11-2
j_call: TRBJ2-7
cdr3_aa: CASSLSPGTYEQYF
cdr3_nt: TGTGCCAGCAGCTTATCGCCTGGGACCTACGAGCAGTACTTC

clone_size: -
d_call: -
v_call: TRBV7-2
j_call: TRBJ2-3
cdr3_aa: CASSMGEADTQYF
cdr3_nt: TGTGCCAGCAGCATGGGGGAGGCAGATACGCAGTATTTT

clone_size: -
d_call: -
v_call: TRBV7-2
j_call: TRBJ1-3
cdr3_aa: CASSPGGNTIYF
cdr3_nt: TGTGCCAGCAGTCCAGGGGGAAACACCATATATTTT